The next 26 T cell receptor beta chains were all read from a single sample in a study of blood T cell repertoires in COVID-19. Generated by immunoSEQ multiplex PCR, the TCRdb table keeps only in-frame clones and is missing some. The table records tens of thousands of clones, under 90% of them present only once. What was sequenced was peripheral blood. These receptors all come from a man aged 65 to 85 with acute or convalescent COVID-19.

This rearrangement joins TRBV11-2 to TRBJ2-5; a weak D match, TRBD1 (6 bases). The CDR3 has 14 residues. The V gene's germline CDR1 is SGHAT and CDR2 FQNNGV. Trimming stripped 2 bases from V and 4 bases from J, with 11 bases between. The DNA of the CDR3 is TGTGCCAGCAGCTTACCTCAGGGGAGAGAGACCCAGTACTTC. It translates to CASSLPQGRETQYF.

The chain links TRBV6-5 to TRBJ2-6; D is possibly TRBD1 (5 bases). Germline assignment: CDR1 MNHEY and CDR2 SVGAGI. The CDR3 is made up of 15 amino acids. The V end was cut by 6 bases, the J end by 1 base, with 10 bases between. CDR3 DNA sequence: TGTGCCAGCAGGGGGCTCGCTTCTGGGGCCAACGTCCTGACTTTC. It is translated as CASRGLASGANVLTF.

The chain joins TRBV27 to TRBJ1-6, with D maybe TRBD1 (5 bases). Germline V gene sequence: CDR1 MNHEY, CDR2 SMNVEV (reference sequence). The V end lost 4 bases, the J end lost 6 bases, and 13 bases lay between the germline ends. CDR3 size: 15 residues. This CDR3 is CASSSPFRGNSPLHF. The DNA of the CDR3 is TGTGCCAGCAGTTCCCCATTTAGGGGTAATTCACCCCTCCACTTT.

The chain carries TRBV5-8 and TRBJ1-1, with D uncertain. CDR3 size: 15 residues. Germline loops: CDR1 SGHTS, CDR2 YDEGEE. V lost 4 bases to trimming and J lost 0 bases, with 13 bases between them. The CDR3 loop is CASSPVGSLNTEAFF. CDR3 nucleotides: TGTGCCAGCAGCCCGGTGGGCAGCTTGAACACTGAAGCTTTCTTT. The full variable domain, in which reference TRBV5-8 and TRBJ1-1 provide the parts outside the CDR3, is EAGVTQSPTHLIKTRGQQATLRCSPISGHTSVYWYQQALGLGLQFLLWYDEGEERNRGNFPPRFSGRQFPNYSSELNVNALELEDSALYLCASSPVGSLNTEAFFGQGTRLTVV.

The V gene is TRBV28, the J gene TRBJ1-2, with D unclear. Trimming pared 3 bases from V and 6 bases from J, leaving 5 bases between. Germline CDR1 is MDHEN and CDR2 is SYDVKM. The CDR3 covers 11 residues. Here the CDR3 reads CASSFRDGYTF. The CDR3 DNA reads TGTGCCAGCAGTTTTCGGGATGGCTACACCTTC.

This clone showed up just a few times. The V gene is TRBV6-5, the J gene TRBJ1-6; 8 nucleotides align to TRBD1. With V trimmed by 6 bases and J by 7 bases, 8 bases remained unmatched. CDR1 is MNHEY and CDR2 is SVGAGI in the germline V gene. The CDR3 is 15 amino acids. In DNA, the CDR3 is TGTGCCAGCAGAGACCCGACAGGGGACAATTCACCCCTCCACTTT. Protein sequence: CASRDPTGDNSPLHF.

J is TRBJ1-6 and V is TRBV7-9; tentatively, D is TRBD1 (6 bases). The germline V and J ends were trimmed by 1 base and 10 bases, with 8 bases remaining between them. CDR1 is SEHNR, CDR2 FQNEAQ, per germline (reference sequence). The CDR3 consists of 13 residues. CDR3 nucleotides: TGTGCCAGCAGCTTAGGACAGGAATCACCCCTCCACTTT. This translates into CASSLGQESPLHF.

V and J are TRBV4-2 and TRBJ2-5; 7 nucleotides line up with TRBD2. The junction had 9 bases not matched to a gene; V was cut back by 3 bases and J by 8 bases. Germline lookup yields CDR1 LGHNA and CDR2 YNFKEQ. The CDR3 contains 14 residues. The chain's CDR3 is CASSQSRGGSTQYF. In nucleotides, the CDR3 is TGTGCCAGCAGCCAGTCGAGGGGCGGGAGTACCCAGTACTTC.

This clone was detected a few times. The chain employs TRBV25-1 and TRBJ1-3; D may be TRBD1 (6 bases). This CDR3 contains 13 residues. Germline V CDR1 and CDR2: MGHDK, SYGVNS. V shed 6 bases and J shed 0 bases, with 6 bases lying between them. CDR3 amino acids: CASRQGSGNTIYF. The CDR3 region has the DNA TGTGCCAGCAGACAGGGCTCTGGAAACACCATATATTTT.

This chain joins TRBV7-6 and TRBJ2-7, with TRBD2 matching over 7 bases. The V and J ends lost 1 base and 1 base, in that order; junction bases with no gene match: 7. The CDR3 extends over 16 amino acids. CDR1 is SGHVS and CDR2 is FNYEAQ in the germline V gene. DNA of the CDR3: TGTGCCAGCAGCTTAGTGCCTGGGGAGGGGTCCTACGAGCAGTACTTC. It codes for CASSLVPGEGSYEQYF.

This chain connects TRBV28 to TRBJ2-1, with 12 bases fitting TRBD1. The germline CDR1 and CDR2 sequences are MDHEN and SYDVKM. The ends lost 6 bases at V and 0 bases at J; junction bases unmatched: 3. The CDR3 spans 16 residues. The CDR3 DNA reads TGTGCCAGCAGGGGACAGGGGGCCAGCTCCTACAATGAGCAGTTCTTC. This codes for CASRGQGASSYNEQFF.

The rearrangement links TRBV9 to TRBJ1-4, with TRBD1 matching 8 bases. This CDR3 spans 15 amino acids. Germline V CDR1 and CDR2: SGDLS, YYNGEE. With V trimmed by 3 bases and J by 3 bases, 4 bases remained unmatched. CDR3 in amino acids: CASSAGQGSNEKLFF. The CDR3 DNA is TGTGCCAGCAGCGCCGGACAGGGATCTAATGAAAAACTGTTTTTT.

V gene TRBV6-5 combines with J gene TRBJ1-1; D might be TRBD1 (5 bases). Looked up from germline, CDR1 is MNHEY and CDR2 is SVGAGI. The CDR3 runs to 15 residues. The germline V and J ends were trimmed by 4 bases and 0 bases, with 12 bases remaining between them. CDR3 DNA: TGTGCCAGCAGTTGGGGGGTCGCGATGAACACTGAAGCTTTCTTT. Translation gives CASSWGVAMNTEAFF.

The gene calls are TRBV6-5 and TRBJ1-3; D gene unclear. Germline V gene data show CDR1 as MNHEY and CDR2 as SVGAGI. This CDR3 spans 12 amino acids. Trimming stripped 6 bases from V and 3 bases from J, with 6 bases between. The CDR3: CASSNSGNTIYF. CDR3 coding DNA: TGTGCCAGCAGCAACAGTGGAAACACCATATATTTT.

The chain carries TRBV13 and TRBJ2-7, with TRBD2 matching 11 bases. The CDR3 consists of 16 residues. CDR1 PRHDT and CDR2 FYEKMQ come from the germline V gene (reference sequence). V trimming: 4 bases; J trimming: 1 base; junction bases outside the gene matches: 6. The chain's CDR3 is CASSSRGTSGSYEQYF. The CDR3 DNA is TGTGCCAGCAGCTCCAGGGGGACTAGCGGTTCCTACGAGCAGTACTTC.

This chain uses TRBV7-3 with TRBJ2-1; tentatively, D is TRBD2 (5 bases). Per germline, CDR1 SGHTA and CDR2 FQGTGA. Trimming removed 2 bases at V and 3 bases at J, with 8 bases between. The CDR3 covers 14 residues. The CDR3 DNA is TGTGCCAGCAGCTTATCCCGGGACTACAATGAGCAGTTCTTC. Translating it yields CASSLSRDYNEQFF.

The chain carries TRBV3-1 (or the pseudogene TRBV3-2) and TRBJ1-1, with D maybe TRBD1 (5 bases). V was pared by 1 base and J by 3 bases, with 6 bases between. Per germline, CDR1 LGHDT and CDR2 YNNKEL (reference sequence). CDR3 length: 13 residues. This CDR3 reads CASSQGQHTEAFF. The CDR3 DNA sequence: TGTGCCAGCAGCCAAGGACAGCACACTGAAGCTTTCTTT.

The chain carries TRBV5-4 and TRBJ2-3; the D gene is possibly TRBD1 (6 bases). Germline CDR1 SGHNT, CDR2 YYREEE (reference sequence). Trimming stripped 4 bases from V and 5 bases from J, with 20 bases between. The CDR3 totals 16 residues. In DNA, the CDR3 is TGTGCCAGCAGCCCAAGGGGGAGCGGAGTACTAGATACGCAGTATTTT. This codes for CASSPRGSGVLDTQYF.

This chain joins TRBV4-3 and TRBJ1-1; the D is unclear. Trimming pared 0 bases from V and 0 bases from J, leaving 5 bases between. CDR3 length: 14 residues. CDR1 and CDR2 (germline): LGHNA, YSLEER. The CDR3, as DNA: TGCGCCAGCAGCCAAGAGCCGGTGAACACTGAAGCTTTCTTT. This translates into CASSQEPVNTEAFF.

V is TRBV5-5 and J is TRBJ2-7; D is undetermined. This CDR3 has 14 amino acids. V was pared by 1 base and J by 2 bases, with 10 bases between. Germline-derived CDR1 and CDR2 are SGHKS and YYEKEE (reference sequence). This chain's CDR3 is CASSLMADTYEQYV. The CDR3 DNA reads as TGTGCCAGCAGCTTGATGGCAGACACCTACGAGCAGTACGTC.

The chain employs TRBV12-3 or TRBV12-4 and TRBJ1-1; the D is unclear. CDR3 length: 13 amino acids. V was pared by 3 bases and J by 1 base, with 6 bases between. CDR3 sequence (DNA): TGTGCCAGCAGTTTTGGAGGGAACACTGAAGCTTTCTTT. Protein sequence: CASSFGGNTEAFF.

The rearrangement joins TRBV7-2 to TRBJ1-2; the D is unclear. The CDR3 runs 13 residues. Germline assignment: CDR1 SGHTA and CDR2 FQGNSA. The V gene lost 2 bases and the J gene lost 6 bases, with 10 bases spanning the gap. The CDR3 is CASSLNQFDGYTF. CDR3 nucleotides: TGTGCCAGCAGCTTAAACCAGTTCGATGGCTACACCTTC. The complete variable domain, with remaining parts taken from reference TRBV7-2 and TRBJ1-2, reads GAGVSQSPSNKVTEKGKDVELRCDPISGHTALYWYRQSLGQGLEFLIYFQGNSAPDKSGLPSDRFSAERTGGSVSTLTIQRTQQEDSAVYLCASSLNQFDGYTFGSGTRLTVV.

The chain is built from TRBV28 and TRBJ1-5, with 7 bases lining up with TRBD1. The CDR3 is 16 amino acids. Looked up from germline, CDR1 is MDHEN and CDR2 is SYDVKM. V dropped 2 bases and J dropped 1; count of bases not matched to a gene: 5. This CDR3 is CASSLGTRGSNQPQHF. CDR3 DNA sequence: TGTGCCAGCAGTTTAGGTACCAGGGGGAGCAATCAGCCCCAGCATTTT.

The rearrangement joins TRBV5-1 to TRBJ2-7; 11 nucleotides line up with TRBD2. The germline V gene has CDR1 SGHRS and CDR2 YFSETQ. The CDR3 contains 15 residues. V was clipped by 2 bases and J by 4 bases; unmatched bases: 5. As DNA, the CDR3 is TGCGCCAGCAGCTTCCCGGGGACTAGCGGTTACGAGCAGTACTTC. Its protein product is CASSFPGTSGYEQYF.

The rearrangement uses TRBV2 and TRBJ1-5; tentatively, D is TRBD1 (5 bases). The V end lost 7 bases, the J end lost 5 bases, and 12 bases lay between the germline ends. Germline CDR1 is SNHLY and CDR2 is FYNNEI. The length of the CDR3 is 13 residues. In nucleotides, the CDR3 is TGTGCCAGCAACCGGGACTCCGATCAGCCCCAGCATTTT. It encodes CASNRDSDQPQHF.

This chain uses TRBV19 with TRBJ1-5; D remains unclear. The germline V gene encodes CDR1 LNHDA and CDR2 SQIVND (reference sequence). With 3 bases removed from V and 3 bases from J, the gap between germline ends came to 27 bases. The CDR3 is 20 amino acids. Here the CDR3 reads CASSMFKLFTRDWVNQPQHF. For the CDR3, the DNA is TGTGCCAGTAGTATGTTTAAGCTTTTTACACGGGATTGGGTCAATCAGCCCCAGCATTTT.